These 26 T cell receptor beta chains were sequenced from one sample in a study of shared clonotypes between healthy human individuals. Profiled with immunoSEQ multiplex PCR; TCRdb holds only in-frame clones, not every one. The data show 2,500,000 or so clones, around nine tenths seen once. The specimen sequenced was naive CD4+ T cells sorted from blood. Subset described: CD45RA+ positively selected. The receptors stem from a man aged 18 to 35 in good health.

The chain employs TRBV9 and TRBJ2-5, with 8 bases that match TRBD1. The V and J ends lost 6 bases and 2 bases, in that order; junction bases with no gene match: 12. There are 16 residues in the CDR3. Germline V CDR1 and CDR2: SGDLS, YYNGEE. CDR3 in DNA: TGTGCCAGCACCCTGGACAGGGCAGGGCCTCAAGAGACCCAGTACTTC. It is translated as CASTLDRAGPQETQYF.

This rearrangement joins TRBV9 to TRBJ1-2; TRBD1 matches at 8 bases. The V gene's germline CDR1 is SGDLS and CDR2 YYNGEE. The CDR3 totals 13 residues. The J segment lost 3 bases and the V segment lost 2 bases, leaving 0 bases of the junction unmatched. The CDR3 coding sequence is TGTGCCAGCAGCGTGACAGGGGACTATGGCTACACCTTC. It translates to CASSVTGDYGYTF.

The chain has TRBV30 and TRBJ1-3, with 10 bases matching TRBD1. Per germline, CDR1 GTSNPN and CDR2 SVGIG (reference sequence). V shed 5 bases and J 0 bases; nucleotides not matched to a gene: 13. This CDR3 is 18 amino acids long. The CDR3 coding sequence is TGTGCCTGGGCTACGGGACAGGGGCGCCGAGGCTCTGGAAACACCATATATTTT. As protein: CAWATGQGRRGSGNTIYF.

V usage is TRBV6-5 and J usage is TRBJ1-6; D is perhaps TRBD1 (6 bases). Germline-derived CDR1 and CDR2 are MNHEY and SVGAGI. The CDR3 covers 15 residues. The V gene lost 4 bases and the J gene lost 7 bases, with 14 bases spanning the gap. CDR3 region: CASSSQGHQNSPLHF. The CDR3, as DNA: TGTGCCAGCAGTTCACAGGGACATCAGAATTCACCCCTCCACTTT.

Comments on this clone: The sample contains more than one DNA sequence encoding this CDR3. This chain uses TRBV10-3 with TRBJ2-2; unclear D gene. Deletions cut 4 bases from V and 2 bases from J, with 2 bases between. This CDR3 comprises 12 residues. Germline CDR1 reads ENHRY; CDR2 reads SYGVKD. CDR3 bases: TGTGCCATCAGTGCCAACACCGGGGAGCTGTTTTTT. Protein sequence: CAISANTGELFF.

V usage is TRBV6-4 and J usage is TRBJ2-1; 9 positions agree with TRBD2. CDR3 length: 16 residues. Germline CDR1 reads MRHNA; CDR2 reads SNTAGT. V lost 2 bases and J lost 7; bases outside the gene matches: 9. CDR3 residues: CASSDVRGRGWNEQFF. The CDR3 region has the DNA TGTGCCAGCAGTGACGTACGCGGGAGGGGTTGGAATGAGCAGTTCTTC.

For this clone: Other DNA sequences of this sample code for an identical CDR3. This chain joins TRBV7-8 and TRBJ1-1; no clear D. Between the trimmed V and J ends, which lost 5 bases and 1 base, there was a span of 8 bases. Germline V gene data show CDR1 as SGHVS and CDR2 as FQNEAQ. This CDR3 has 13 residues. Written as DNA, the CDR3 is TGTGCCAGCAGCCCCCGGCAGAACACTGAAGCTTTCTTT. Translation: CASSPRQNTEAFF.

The rearrangement links TRBV2 to TRBJ1-2; D not resolved. The V gene's germline CDR1 is SNHLY and CDR2 FYNNEI. The CDR3 is made up of 13 amino acids. The V gene lost 4 bases and the J gene lost 4 bases, with 10 bases spanning the gap. CDR3 region: CASSADGAYGYTF. The CDR3 nucleotides read TGTGCCAGCAGTGCGGACGGAGCCTATGGCTACACCTTC.

This chain uses TRBV19 with TRBJ2-2, with a tentative D call TRBD2 (6 bases). Germline lookup yields CDR1 LNHDA and CDR2 SQIVND (reference sequence). This CDR3 spans 15 amino acids. V was cut by 4 bases and J by 7 bases, with 16 bases left in between. For the CDR3, the DNA is TGTGCCAGTAGTACATCAGGGACTCTGGGCGGGGAGCTGTTTTTT. It specifies CASSTSGTLGGELFF.

The genes are TRBV5-1 and TRBJ2-1; 9 positions agree with TRBD2. The germline CDR1 and CDR2 sequences are SGHRS and YFSETQ. Losses at the gene ends were 3 bases for V and 10 bases for J; bases not matched to a gene: 8. The CDR3 is 14 residues long. CDR3 in DNA: TGCGCCAGCAGCTCCTCAATAGCGGGAGACGAGCAGTTCTTC. Protein sequence: CASSSSIAGDEQFF.

J is TRBJ2-2 and V is TRBV25-1; 7 nucleotides agree with TRBD2. In germline, CDR1 is MGHDK, CDR2 SYGVNS. This CDR3 comprises 15 residues. The J segment lost 8 bases and the V segment lost 5 bases, leaving 11 bases of the junction unmatched. CDR3 sequence reads: CASSNPALAVGELFF. The CDR3 DNA reads as TGTGCCAGCAGTAACCCGGCCCTAGCGGTAGGGGAGCTGTTTTTT. Variable domain in full (rest from reference TRBV25-1 and TRBJ2-2): EADIYQTPRYLVIGTGKKITLECSQTMGHDKMYWYQQDPGMELHLIHYSYGVNSTEKGDLSSESTVSRIRTEHFPLTLESARPSHTSQYLCASSNPALAVGELFFGEGSRLTVL.

The sample holds one count of this clone. V gene TRBV7-6 combines with J gene TRBJ2-2; 8 nucleotides agree with TRBD2. V shed 7 bases and J 6 bases; nucleotides not matched to a gene: 7. This CDR3 contains 14 residues. Germline CDR1 is SGHVS and CDR2 is FNYEAQ. The CDR3 sequence is CASTHREGAGELFF. CDR3 nucleotide sequence: TGTGCCAGCACTCATCGGGAGGGGGCCGGGGAGCTGTTTTTT. Full variable domain (remainder filled in from reference TRBV7-6 and TRBJ2-2): GAGVSQSPRYKVTKRGQDVALRCDPISGHVSLYWYRQALGQGPEFLTYFNYEAQQDKSGLPNDRFSAERPEGSISTLTIQRTEQRDSAMYRCASTHREGAGELFFGEGSRLTVL.

The gene calls are TRBV28 and TRBJ1-4; no reliable D call. The CDR3 is 13 amino acids. Germline V gives CDR1 MDHEN, CDR2 SYDVKM. The V gene lost 4 bases and the J gene lost 8 bases, with 11 bases spanning the gap. The CDR3 here is CASSWAPVEKLFF. CDR3 coding DNA: TGTGCCAGCAGTTGGGCGCCCGTGGAAAAACTGTTTTTT.

The genes are TRBV5-1 and TRBJ2-1; 10 bases fit TRBD1. This CDR3 region has 15 residues. Germline V gives CDR1 SGHRS, CDR2 YFSETQ. V trimming: 1 base; J trimming: 7 bases; junction bases outside the gene matches: 5. DNA of the CDR3: TGCGCCAGCAGCTTGAGGACAGGGGGTCAGAATGAGCAGTTCTTC. This encodes CASSLRTGGQNEQFF.

The chain links TRBV4-3 to TRBJ2-5; 9 bases align to TRBD2. The trim removed 4 bases at V and 5 bases at J, leaving 29 bases unmatched. Per germline, CDR1 LGHNA and CDR2 YSLEER. The CDR3 loop spans 22 amino acids. The CDR3, as DNA: TGCGCCAGCAGCCGAGACGTTGTAAGAAGCCGTTTGGCGGGAGGGCCGGGGGAGACCCAGTACTTC. This gives the protein CASSRDVVRSRLAGGPGETQYF.

A single count supports this clone. The chain has TRBV18 and TRBJ2-5; TRBD1 might be the D (6 bases). The J call is doubtful: the DNA matches TRBJ2-7 better. The CDR3 is made up of 15 amino acids. CDR1 and CDR2 from the germline V gene are KGHSH and LQKENI. CDR3 DNA sequence: TGTGCCAGCTCACCCAGGGCAGGGGAGTCCAACGAGCAGTACTTC. Protein product: CASSPRAGESNEQYF.

V is TRBV19 and J is TRBJ1-1; D is unresolved. CDR1 and CDR2 (germline): LNHDA, SQIVND (reference sequence). V was clipped by 5 bases and J by 5 bases, with 15 bases between them. The CDR3 covers 14 residues. The DNA for the CDR3 is TGTGCCAGTAGTGGGATCAGTTACGGGACTGAAGCTTTCTTT. Protein: CASSGISYGTEAFF.

V and J are TRBV28 and TRBJ2-2; the D gene is possibly TRBD1 (5 bases). This CDR3 contains 13 residues. Trimming stripped 4 bases from V and 6 bases from J, with 9 bases between. Germline V gene data show CDR1 as MDHEN and CDR2 as SYDVKM. The CDR3 is CASSSGKAGELFF. For the CDR3, the DNA is TGTGCCAGCAGTTCAGGGAAGGCCGGGGAGCTGTTTTTT. Supplemented by reference TRBV28 and TRBJ2-2, the full variable domain reads DVKVTQSSRYLVKRTGEKVFLECVQDMDHENMFWYRQDPGLGLRLIYFSYDVKMKEKGDIPEGYSVSREKKERFSLILESASTNQTSMYLCASSSGKAGELFFGEGSRLTVL.

This clone has just a few counts. V and J are TRBV7-9 and TRBJ1-2; 7 nucleotides line up with TRBD1. The V and J ends lost 0 bases and 2 bases, in that order; junction bases with no gene match: 0. From germline, CDR1 is SEHNR and CDR2 FQNEAQ (reference sequence). This CDR3 contains 14 residues. The CDR3 region is CASSLAGQNYGYTF. The CDR3 DNA is TGTGCCAGCAGCTTAGCGGGACAGAACTATGGCTACACCTTC.

Note on this clone: The same CDR3 can be traced to other DNA sequences in this sample. The V gene is TRBV18, the J gene TRBJ2-5; D is uncertain. The germline V gene encodes CDR1 KGHSH and CDR2 LQKENI. Trimming took 3 bases from V and 4 from J, leaving 9 bases between them. The CDR3 spans 13 residues. Here the CDR3 reads CASSPLRGETQYF. As DNA, the CDR3 is TGTGCCAGCTCACCCCTAAGAGGAGAGACCCAGTACTTC.

A few counts support this clone. This rearrangement joins TRBV28 to TRBJ1-6; 8 positions match TRBD1. The CDR3 runs to 14 residues. Germline CDR1 MDHEN, CDR2 SYDVKM. With 7 bases clipped from V and 9 bases from J, the junction kept 8 bases outside the gene matches. In nucleotides, the CDR3 is TGTGCCAGCATCCACGGACAGGGACCTTCACCCCTCCACTTT. Residues: CASIHGQGPSPLHF.

The chain uses TRBV27 and TRBJ2-7; 7 positions agree with TRBD1. Losses at the gene ends were 3 bases for V and 2 bases for J; bases not matched to a gene: 7. The CDR3 contains 15 residues. The germline gives CDR1 MNHEY, CDR2 SMNVEV (reference sequence). DNA of the CDR3: TGTGCCAGCAGTTTGGGGTTTCAGGGGGCCTACGAGCAGTACTTC. This gives the protein CASSLGFQGAYEQYF.

The rearrangement uses TRBV19 and TRBJ1-1; D perhaps matches TRBD1 (5 bases). Per the germline V gene, CDR1 is LNHDA and CDR2 is SQIVND (reference sequence). This CDR3 comprises 13 residues. V lost 2 bases and J lost 4, with 8 bases in between. DNA of the CDR3: TGTGCCAGTAGTATATGGGGGGTCACTGAAGCTTTCTTT. Its protein is CASSIWGVTEAFF.

The chain couples TRBV2 to TRBJ2-1, with 12 bases identical to TRBD2. The trim removed 5 bases at V and 1 base at J, leaving 3 bases unmatched. This CDR3 is built from 16 residues. The germline CDR1 and CDR2 sequences are SNHLY and FYNNEI. The CDR3 reads CASSILAGGSYNEQFF. The CDR3 DNA reads TGTGCCAGCAGTATACTAGCGGGGGGTTCCTACAATGAGCAGTTCTTC.

For this clone: Other DNA sequences of this sample code for an identical CDR3. V usage is TRBV10-3 and J usage is TRBJ2-5, with unresolved D. The germline V gene has CDR1 ENHRY and CDR2 SYGVKD. CDR3 size: 13 residues. V was shortened by 0 bases and J by 5 bases, with 7 bases between the two germline ends. The CDR3 here is CAISESGKETQYF. The CDR3 bases are TGTGCCATCAGTGAGTCAGGGAAGGAGACCCAGTACTTC.

On this clone: Other DNA sequences within the sample encode an identical CDR3. This chain links TRBV11-2 with TRBJ1-2, with D uncertain. This CDR3 spans 12 amino acids. V was pared by 4 bases and J by 2 bases, with 5 bases between. Germline V gives CDR1 SGHAT, CDR2 FQNNGV. The CDR3, as DNA: TGTGCCAGCAGCTCCAGCAACTATGGCTACACCTTC. Translation gives CASSSSNYGYTF. Full variable domain (remainder filled in from reference TRBV11-2 and TRBJ1-2): EAGVAQSPRYKIIEKRQSVAFWCNPISGHATLYWYQQILGQGPKLLIQFQNNGVVDDSQLPKDRFSAERLKGVDSTLKIQPAKLEDSAVYLCASSSSNYGYTFGSGTRLTVV.